The entry that follows covers one TCR beta chain sequence. Its matching antigen is unknown. Primers: 60 Vbeta forward and 13 Jbeta reverse. Produced via immunoSEQ multiplex PCR; TCRdb's table is partial and in-frame only. The sample lists about 37,000 clones; roughly 81% were seen once. This entry comes from a study of cytomegalovirus exposure and HLA in healthy donors. Study overall: Unique TCRs from HLA-typed donors, 70 million to 100 million of them, were held in an early data release.

Whole-study findings and limits: It was reported that TCR beta sequences correctly inferred the HLA-A and HLA-B alleles for most subjects. Researchers reported from a later analysis that most CMV-associated TCR beta chains appeared HLA-restricted. Three chains tied to CMV proved CMV antigen-specific in vitro.

Per germline, CDR1 SGHRS and CDR2 YFSETQ. Trimming took 1 base from V and 4 from J, leaving 11 bases between them. This CDR3 region has 15 residues. The TCR originated in a middle-aged woman in good health and CMV-seronegative. The sample comprised PBMCs. The chain links TRBV5-1 to TRBJ1-4; D unclear. The CDR3 DNA reads as TGCGCCAGCAGCTTGAGTGCACCGAGTAATGAAAAACTGTTTTTT. This gives the protein CASSLSAPSNEKLFF.